A selection of T cell receptor beta chains follows, all from one sample in a study of shared clonotypes between healthy human individuals. The repertoire was sequenced with immunoSEQ multiplex PCR; TCRdb's copy has only in-frame clones and lacks some. There are around 2.3 million clones in the sample; 95% occur only once, and around 0.13% lies in the top ten. Sequencing was done on a sample of naive CD4+ T cells sorted from blood. These receptors all come from a man between 18 and 35 years old in good health. Both conserved end residues are part of each CDR3. The D gene is left open where the match is weak. Expanded clones get a size class; other rows say once, few or many, or leave the size out.

V	size	D	J	CDR3	DNA
TRBV7-9	.	TRBD1	TRBJ2-7	CASSSRQGPLGGYEQYF	TGTGCCAGCAGCTCCAGACAGGGGCCACTGGGAGGCTACGAGCAGTACTTC
TRBV7-9	.	TRBD1	TRBJ1-1	CASSSYRGTEAFF	TGTGCCAGCAGCTCTTACAGGGGGACTGAAGCTTTCTTT
TRBV7-2	.	.	TRBJ2-5	CASSRRSLQTQYF	TGTGCCAGCAGCAGGAGGTCGTTGCAGACCCAGTACTTC
TRBV13	.	.	TRBJ2-7	CASSLSHRRNRTYEQYF	TGTGCCAGCAGCTTATCACACAGGAGGAACCGAACCTACGAGCAGTACTTC
TRBV9	.	.	TRBJ2-1	CASSVSRNEQFF	TGTGCCAGCAGCGTTAGTCGCAATGAGCAGTTCTTC
TRBV11-2	once	.	TRBJ2-3	CASSLDSVVFTDTQYF	TGTGCCAGCAGCTTAGATTCCGTAGTATTCACAGATACGCAGTATTTT
TRBV5-6	.	TRBD1	TRBJ2-5	CASSLDRGLAGSETQYF	TGTGCCAGCAGCCTAGACAGGGGGCTCGCCGGGTCGGAGACCCAGTACTTC
TRBV28	.	.	TRBJ2-7	CASSVRGVYEQYF	TGTGCCAGCAGTGTCAGGGGAGTTTACGAGCAGTACTTC
TRBV28	.	TRBD1	TRBJ1-2	CASSPRDRVFLGYTF	TGTGCCAGCAGTCCTCGGGACAGGGTATTCCTCGGCTACACCTTC
TRBV10-3	.	.	TRBJ2-3	CAISESSGADTQYF	TGTGCCATCAGTGAGTCGAGCGGTGCAGATACGCAGTATTTT
TRBV9	.	.	TRBJ1-1	CASSAHMNTEAFF	TGTGCCAGCAGCGCCCACATGAACACTGAAGCTTTCTTT
TRBV4-3	.	.	TRBJ1-2	CASSQVRDVTRGYTF	TGCGCCAGCAGCCAAGTTCGGGACGTTACTAGGGGCTACACCTTC
TRBV30	once	.	TRBJ2-2	CAWRMSGARKDTGELFF	TGTGCCTGGAGGATGTCGGGGGCGCGTAAGGACACCGGGGAGCTGTTTTTT
TRBV6-1	.	.	TRBJ2-3	CASRDGLLLTDTQYF	TGTGCCAGCAGGGACGGGTTGCTACTCACAGATACGCAGTATTTT
TRBV7-2	.	.	TRBJ1-5	CASSSRSNQPQHF	TGTGCCAGCAGCAGTCGTAGCAATCAGCCCCAGCATTTT
TRBV29-1	.	TRBD2	TRBJ2-3	CSVVLAGGQTDTQYF	TGCAGCGTTGTGCTAGCGGGAGGGCAGACAGATACGCAGTATTTT
TRBV6-1	.	.	TRBJ1-5	CASRDIGIQPQHF	TGTGCCAGCAGGGACATAGGGATCCAGCCCCAGCATTTT
TRBV25-1	.	TRBD1	TRBJ2-1	CASSAPGQGRGEQFF	TGTGCCAGCAGTGCTCCTGGACAGGGAAGGGGTGAGCAGTTCTTC
TRBV19	.	TRBD1	TRBJ2-5	CASSISHSGTGEETQYF	TGTGCCAGTAGTATATCGCACTCCGGGACAGGGGAAGAGACCCAGTACTTC
TRBV28	.	TRBD2	TRBJ2-2	CASGGGANTGELFF	TGTGCCAGCGGCGGGGGGGCGAACACCGGGGAGCTGTTTTTT
TRBV6-5	.	.	TRBJ1-6	CASSYVNSPLHF	TGTGCCAGCAGTTACGTGAATTCACCCCTCCACTTT
TRBV4-3	.	TRBD1	TRBJ1-6	CASSPGTGTYNSPLHF	TGCGCCAGCAGCCCAGGGACAGGGACCTATAATTCACCCCTCCACTTT
TRBV5-6	.	.	TRBJ2-2	CASSPWGKPGELFF	TGTGCCAGCAGCCCATGGGGGAAACCCGGGGAGCTGTTTTTT
TRBV5-8	.	TRBD1	TRBJ1-6	CASSLWDRDSGNSPLHF	TGTGCCAGCAGCTTGTGGGACAGGGACTCTGGTAATTCACCCCTCCACTTT
TRBV28	once	.	TRBJ1-4	CASSSRPQLFF	TGTGCCAGCAGTTCGCGGCCACAACTGTTTTTT
TRBV28	.	.	TRBJ1-4	CASSASNEKLFF	TGTGCCAGCAGTGCGTCTAATGAAAAACTGTTTTTT
TRBV19	.	.	TRBJ1-1	CASSIDPVRAGAFF	TGTGCCAGTAGTATAGATCCCGTCCGGGCAGGAGCTTTCTTT
TRBV6-6	.	TRBD1	TRBJ1-1	CASSPGQGPVGTEAFF	TGTGCCAGCAGTCCGGGACAGGGCCCCGTCGGCACTGAAGCTTTCTTT
TRBV7-9	.	.	TRBJ2-5	CASSLVVRAQETQYF	TGTGCCAGCAGCTTAGTTGTCCGGGCCCAAGAGACCCAGTACTTC
TRBV6-5	.	.	TRBJ2-7	CASKGGNSYEQYF	TGTGCCAGCAAGGGCGGGAACTCCTACGAGCAGTACTTC
TRBV28	.	.	TRBJ2-1	CASITPPPGSVNEQFF	TGTGCCAGCATCACCCCTCCCCCGGGGTCGGTTAATGAGCAGTTCTTC
TRBV30	once	.	TRBJ2-5	CASTDSWRAQETQYF	TGTGCCTCAACGGACAGTTGGCGGGCTCAAGAGACCCAGTACTTC
TRBV5-6	.	.	TRBJ2-7	CASSSTGHHYEQYF	TGTGCCAGCAGCTCCACGGGACACCACTACGAGCAGTACTTC
TRBV30	.	.	TRBJ1-1	CAWSPQFVTEAFF	TGTGCCTGGTCGCCACAATTTGTCACTGAAGCTTTCTTT
TRBV25-1	few	.	TRBJ1-1	CASSETDLRTEAFF	TGTGCCAGCAGTGAAACGGACCTCAGGACTGAAGCTTTCTTT
TRBV6-1	.	.	TRBJ1-2	CASSEAGGATYGYTF	TGTGCCAGCAGTGAAGCGGGAGGGGCCACCTATGGCTACACCTTC
TRBV4-3	.	.	TRBJ2-2	CASSLYLGGSSETVGELFF	TGCGCCAGCAGTCTATACCTGGGAGGCTCTAGCGAGACTGTCGGGGAGCTGTTTTTT
TRBV19	.	.	TRBJ1-1	CASSTPWVDTEAFF	TGTGCCAGTAGTACCCCGTGGGTAGACACTGAAGCTTTCTTT
TRBV6-1	.	.	TRBJ1-4	CASSDRDNPNEKLFF	TGTGCCAGCAGTGACCGGGACAACCCAAATGAAAAACTGTTTTTT
TRBV29-1	once	.	TRBJ2-1	CSVEEGTNEQFF	TGCAGCGTTGAAGAAGGTACTAATGAGCAGTTCTTC
TRBV2	.	.	TRBJ2-7	CASSGAYEQYF	TGTGCCAGCAGTGGTGCCTACGAGCAGTACTTC
TRBV5-4	.	TRBD2	TRBJ2-2	CASSRGLAGVTGELFF	TGTGCCAGCAGCCGGGGCCTGGCGGGAGTCACCGGGGAGCTGTTTTTT
TRBV10-3	.	.	TRBJ2-7	CAINTSPFEQYF	TGTGCCATCAATACGTCCCCCTTCGAGCAGTACTTC
TRBV30	.	.	TRBJ1-5	CAWSPQGKGSQPQHF	TGTGCCTGGAGCCCCCAGGGAAAGGGCAGTCAGCCCCAGCATTTT
TRBV30	.	TRBD1	TRBJ1-6	CAWSTGGTGRSYNSPLHF	TGTGCCTGGAGTACTGGTGGGACAGGACGCTCCTATAATTCACCCCTCCACTTT
TRBV19	once	.	TRBJ1-5	CASSTSDQKPQHF	TGTGCCAGTAGTACCTCCGACCAGAAGCCCCAGCATTTT
TRBV7-6	.	.	TRBJ2-7	CASSLLGTGGGSEQYF	TGTGCCAGCAGCTTACTCGGCACTGGAGGGGGCAGCGAGCAGTACTTC
TRBV6-1	.	TRBD1	TRBJ1-2	CASSGTGGNYGYTF	TGTGCCAGCAGCGGGACAGGGGGCAATTATGGCTACACCTTC
TRBV5-1	.	TRBD1	TRBJ1-1	CASSSQGATEAFF	TGCGCCAGCAGCTCGCAGGGGGCCACTGAAGCTTTCTTT
TRBV11-3	.	TRBD1	TRBJ2-5	CASSLSGRGLEETQYF	TGTGCCAGCAGCTTATCGGGCAGGGGGCTCGAGGAGACCCAGTACTTC
TRBV7-9	.	TRBD2	TRBJ2-1	CARTQLGGTSHNEQFF	TGTGCCAGAACCCAATTAGGCGGGACTAGCCACAATGAGCAGTTCTTC
TRBV20-1	.	TRBD2	TRBJ2-7	CRLAKPYEQYF	TGCAGACTAGCGAAGCCCTACGAGCAGTACTTC
TRBV7-6	.	TRBD1	TRBJ2-7	CASSSGQPAYEQYF	TGTGCCAGCAGCTCGGGACAGCCAGCCTACGAGCAGTACTTC